These 24 T cell receptor beta chains came from one sample sequenced in a study of blood T cell repertoires in COVID-19 (dated by TCRdb to the early 2020s). Libraries were prepared through the immunoSEQ multiplex PCR assay. Entries here come from immuneACCESS through TCRdb and include only in-frame sequences with V and J called. Some clones fail to appear in such tables; in the studies checked, an unresolved V gene covers under half of the shortfall, and the cause of the remainder is unknown. For this sample there are 300,000 to 400,000 clones; 75% to 90% appear just once. The biggest ten clones account for about 5.2% of the sample. Sequenced sample: PBMCs or T cells enriched from blood (not recorded which). These receptors all stem from a man aged 55 to 69 who had recovered from COVID-19.

V usage is TRBV7-3 and J usage is TRBJ2-3; 12 nucleotides match TRBD2. Germline V CDR1 and CDR2: SGHTA, FQGTGA. CDR3 length equals 19 residues. Unmatched junction bases numbered 12, after V lost 4 bases and J lost 1 base. The CDR3 spells CASSSQGTSGWWGTDTQYF. As DNA, the CDR3 is TGTGCCAGCAGCTCCCAGGGGACTAGCGGGTGGTGGGGCACAGATACGCAGTATTTT. Full variable domain (missing parts from reference TRBV7-3 and TRBJ2-3): GAGVSQTPSNKVTEKGKYVELRCDPISGHTALYWYRQSLGQGPEFLIYFQGTGAADDSGLPNDRFFAVRPEGSVSTLKIQRTERGDSAVYLCASSSQGTSGWWGTDTQYFGPGTRLTVL.

The chain is built from TRBV7-9 and TRBJ2-3; 16 bases match TRBD2. V lost 6 bases and J lost 0; bases outside the gene matches: 3. The CDR3 covers 17 residues. Germline CDR1 is SEHNR and CDR2 is FQNEAQ (reference sequence). CDR3 residues: CASRPGLAGGSTDTQYF. DNA of the CDR3: TGTGCCAGCAGGCCGGGACTAGCGGGAGGGAGCACAGATACGCAGTATTTT.

The chain has TRBV30 and TRBJ2-7; 11 bases are shared with TRBD1. Unmatched junction bases numbered 1, after V lost 4 bases and J lost 2 bases. Germline CDR1 and CDR2: GTSNPN and SVGIG (reference sequence). CDR3 length: 13 residues. The CDR3 loop reads CAWTGQGAYEQYF. CDR3 nucleotide sequence: TGTGCCTGGACGGGACAGGGGGCCTACGAGCAGTACTTC.

The CDR3: CASSALRTGDETQYF. The DNA of the CDR3 is TGTGCCAGCAGCGCACTAAGAACAGGGGACGAGACCCAGTACTTC. The V call is TRBV9, the J call TRBJ2-5; 7 positions agree with TRBD1. J was trimmed by 5 bases and V by 3 bases; bases with no gene match: 10. The CDR3 contains 15 residues. Germline lookup yields CDR1 SGDLS and CDR2 YYNGEE.

V and J are TRBV27 and TRBJ2-3; maybe TRBD1 (5 bases). Germline CDR1 MNHEY, CDR2 SMNVEV (reference sequence). The CDR3 loop spans 16 amino acids. V was pared by 6 bases and J by 7 bases, with 23 bases between. The CDR3: CASRFRVGPSEYTQYF. As DNA, the CDR3 is TGTGCCAGCAGATTTCGCGTGGGGCCGAGTGAGTATACGCAGTATTTT.

This clone was detected once. The chain links TRBV9 to TRBJ2-5, with a weak D call TRBD2 (6 bases). In germline, CDR1 is SGDLS, CDR2 YYNGEE. V lost 4 bases, J lost 2 bases, and 15 bases lay in between. The length of the CDR3 is 15 residues. CDR3: CASSPLGTGQETQYF. CDR3 nucleotides: TGTGCCAGCAGCCCTCTAGGGACTGGGCAAGAGACCCAGTACTTC.

This clone appeared a few times. The chain has TRBV19 and TRBJ1-5; TRBD1 matches 11 bases. Germline V gene data show CDR1 as LNHDA and CDR2 as SQIVND (reference sequence). J gave up 6 bases and V 5 bases, and 6 bases lay outside the gene matches. The CDR3 sequence is 15 residues long. The CDR3 bases are TGTGCCAGTAGTGCGGGGACAGGGGGTACTCAGCCCCAGCATTTT. Translation: CASSAGTGGTQPQHF.

The chain links TRBV6-6 to TRBJ1-2, with 8 bases matching TRBD1. CDR1 and CDR2 (germline): MNHNY, SVGAGI (reference sequence). The J segment lost 4 bases and the V segment lost 6 bases, leaving 7 bases of the junction unmatched. This CDR3 comprises 14 residues. CDR3 loop: CASRETGVVYGYTF. CDR3 sequence (DNA): TGTGCCAGCAGAGAGACAGGGGTGGTCTATGGCTACACCTTC.

V and J are TRBV7-2 and TRBJ2-7; D remains ambiguous. Germline V gene sequence: CDR1 SGHTA, CDR2 FQGNSA. Between the trimmed V and J ends, which lost 5 bases and 0 bases, there was a span of 11 bases. The CDR3 runs to 14 residues. Written as DNA, the CDR3 is TGTGCCAGCAGCACGGTTGACTTCTCCTACGAGCAGTACTTC. This sequence encodes CASSTVDFSYEQYF. Full variable domain (rest looked up from reference TRBV7-2 and TRBJ2-7): GAGVSQSPSNKVTEKGKDVELRCDPISGHTALYWYRQSLGQGLEFLIYFQGNSAPDKSGLPSDRFSAERTGGSVSTLTIQRTQQEDSAVYLCASSTVDFSYEQYFGPGTRLTVT.

This chain uses TRBV7-7 with TRBJ2-5; a weak D match, TRBD2 (7 bases). CDR1 SSHAT and CDR2 FNYEAQ come from the germline V gene (reference sequence). This CDR3 has 14 residues. The CDR3 region is CASGPTGYQETQYF. Written as DNA, the CDR3 is TGTGCTAGCGGGCCTACAGGGTACCAAGAGACCCAGTACTTC.

The chain uses TRBV9 and TRBJ1-6, with D possibly being TRBD1 (5 bases). This CDR3 spans 15 amino acids. In germline, CDR1 is SGDLS, CDR2 YYNGEE. V shed 0 bases and J shed 5 bases, with 9 bases lying between them. For the CDR3, the DNA is TGTGCCAGCAGCGTAGAGGGGAATGATAATTCACCCCTCCACTTT. Its translation: CASSVEGNDNSPLHF.

This clone was recorded only once. The rearrangement uses TRBV19 and TRBJ2-5; TRBD2 might be the D (6 bases). The germline V gene encodes CDR1 LNHDA and CDR2 SQIVND (reference sequence). V lost 6 bases and J lost 2, with 19 bases in between. The CDR3 runs 16 residues. The CDR3 loop reads CASSIHRSGGQETQYF. In DNA form, the CDR3 reads TGTGCCAGTAGCATTCACCGCTCCGGGGGACAAGAGACCCAGTACTTC. The full variable domain, completed using reference TRBV19 and TRBJ2-5, is DGGITQSPKYLFRKEGQNVTLSCEQNLNHDAMYWYRQDPGQGLRLIYYSQIVNDFQKGDIAEGYSVSREKKESFPLTVTSAQKNPTAFYLCASSIHRSGGQETQYFGPGTRLLVL.

V gene TRBV4-1 combines with J gene TRBJ1-5, with D possibly being TRBD1 (5 bases). The CDR3 spans 15 residues. The V end lost 4 bases, the J end lost 4 bases, and 14 bases lay between the germline ends. CDR1 MGHRA and CDR2 YSYEKL come from the germline V gene. The CDR3 nucleotides read TGCGCCAGCAGCCGGGCGGGGCTCGGGAATCAGCCCCAGCATTTT. Translation gives CASSRAGLGNQPQHF.

The V and J genes are TRBV28 and TRBJ1-2; 9 bases are a match to TRBD1. J gave up 8 bases and V 3 bases, and 10 bases lay outside the gene matches. CDR1 and CDR2 from the germline V gene are MDHEN and SYDVKM. The CDR3 consists of 15 residues. This CDR3 is CASSFYGTGSTGYTF. The CDR3, as DNA: TGTGCCAGCAGTTTCTACGGGACAGGGTCGACCGGCTACACCTTC.

Concerning this clone: Other nucleotide sequences from this sample produce the same CDR3. The chain is built from TRBV4-2 and TRBJ1-1, with 7 positions matching TRBD1. Germline V CDR1 and CDR2: LGHNA, YNFKEQ. Trimming at V came to 1 base and at J to 1 base, leaving 3 bases not matched to a gene. CDR3 length: 15 amino acids. For the CDR3, the DNA is TGTGCCAGCAGCCAAGCTGGGACAGCGAACACTGAAGCTTTCTTT. Translating gives CASSQAGTANTEAFF.

The V and J genes are TRBV7-2 and TRBJ2-2; tentative D call: TRBD2 (5 bases). CDR3 size: 18 residues. Trimming removed 2 bases at V and 1 base at J, with 17 bases between. The germline V gene has CDR1 SGHTA and CDR2 FQGNSA. The CDR3 region has the DNA TGTGCCAGCAGCTTATTCTCGGTTGGCGGAGGGAACACCGGGGAGCTGTTTTTT. Protein product: CASSLFSVGGGNTGELFF.

The chain uses TRBV28 and TRBJ2-3; 8 bases map to TRBD1. The CDR3 loop spans 15 amino acids. V shed 5 bases, J shed 0 bases, and the junction held 4 bases outside the gene matches. Germline V gene data show CDR1 as MDHEN and CDR2 as SYDVKM. This CDR3 is CASSAGGASTDTQYF. The CDR3 bases are TGTGCCAGCAGTGCAGGGGGCGCTAGCACAGATACGCAGTATTTT.

This clone was seen only once. The chain couples TRBV11-3 to TRBJ1-3; D possibly corresponds to TRBD1 (5 bases). Trimming took 8 bases from V and 2 from J, leaving 13 bases between them. Germline V CDR1 and CDR2: SGHNT, YENEEA. This CDR3 has 14 residues. This CDR3 is CASSRGGAGNTIYF. CDR3 sequence (DNA): TGTGCCAGCTCTCGGGGAGGGGCTGGAAACACCATATATTTT.

The rearrangement links TRBV20-1 to TRBJ2-1, with 9 bases lining up with TRBD2. CDR1 is DFQATT and CDR2 is SNEGSKA in the germline V gene (reference sequence). Germline trimming cut 3 bases from V and 8 bases from J; bases unmatched to any gene: 5. The CDR3 spans 13 residues. Here the CDR3 DNA reads TGCAGTGCTAGTCCAGCGGGAGGTTATGAGCAGTTCTTC. Translation gives CSASPAGGYEQFF.

This chain links TRBV3-1 (or the pseudogene TRBV3-2) with TRBJ1-2; the D gene is possibly TRBD1 (6 bases). The germline V gene encodes CDR1 LGHDT and CDR2 YNNKEL (reference sequence). The V end was cut by 5 bases, the J end by 8 bases, with 18 bases between. The length of the CDR3 is 14 residues. CDR3: CASSLDRFARGYTF. CDR3 DNA sequence: TGTGCCAGCAGCTTAGACAGGTTCGCTAGAGGCTACACCTTC.

The count of this clone is one. V and J are TRBV6-5 and TRBJ2-3; D remains ambiguous. CDR3 size: 12 residues. Trimming left V 6 bases short and J 6 bases short, with 10 bases between. Germline V gene sequence: CDR1 MNHEY, CDR2 SVGAGI. The CDR3 here is CASSYTADTQYF. For the CDR3, the DNA is TGTGCCAGCAGCTATACTGCTGATACGCAGTATTTT.

The J gene is TRBJ2-5, the V gene TRBV2; D call uncertain. V shed 2 bases and J shed 4 bases, with 14 bases lying between them. Germline-derived CDR1 and CDR2 are SNHLY and FYNNEI. The CDR3 is 15 amino acids. The CDR3 DNA reads TGTGCCAGCAGTGAAATCGAGGTATTGAGAGAGACCCAGTACTTC. Amino acids: CASSEIEVLRETQYF.

This sequence joins TRBV7-3 and TRBJ2-2, with a possible D match to TRBD2 (5 bases). Trimming shortened V by 3 bases and J by 8 bases, and 7 bases separated the two germline ends. The CDR3 sequence is 12 residues long. Germline-derived CDR1 and CDR2 are SGHTA and FQGTGA. CDR3 nucleotide sequence: TGTGCCAGCAGCTTGGGAGCTGGGGAGCTGTTTTTT. It yields the protein CASSLGAGELFF.

The chain recombines TRBV28 with TRBJ2-4; maybe TRBD1 (6 bases). Trimming removed 3 bases at V and 7 bases at J, with 13 bases between. This CDR3 region has 14 residues. Germline V lookup: CDR1 MDHEN, CDR2 SYDVKM. The CDR3 nucleotides read TGTGCCAGCAGTTTGGACAGAATTGGGAACATTCAGTACTTC. Protein: CASSLDRIGNIQYF.